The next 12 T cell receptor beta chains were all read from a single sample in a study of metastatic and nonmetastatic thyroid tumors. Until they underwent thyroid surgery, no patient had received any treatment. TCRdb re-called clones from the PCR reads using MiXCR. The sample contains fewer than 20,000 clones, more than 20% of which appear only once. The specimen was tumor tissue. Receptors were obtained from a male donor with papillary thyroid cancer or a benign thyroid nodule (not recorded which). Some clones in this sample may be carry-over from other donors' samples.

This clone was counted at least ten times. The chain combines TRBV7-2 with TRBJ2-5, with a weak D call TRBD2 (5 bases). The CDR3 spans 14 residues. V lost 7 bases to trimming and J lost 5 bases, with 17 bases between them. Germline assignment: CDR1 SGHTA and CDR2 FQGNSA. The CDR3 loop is CASTLTGGLETQYF. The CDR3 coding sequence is TGTGCCAGCACTCTAACCGGCGGGTTGGAGACCCAGTACTTC.

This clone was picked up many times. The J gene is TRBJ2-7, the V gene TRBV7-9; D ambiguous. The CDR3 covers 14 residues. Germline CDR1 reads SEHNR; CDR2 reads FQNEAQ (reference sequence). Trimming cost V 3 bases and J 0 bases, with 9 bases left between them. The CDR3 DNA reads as TGTGCCAGCAGCTTTTACGGCGACTCCTACGAGCAGTACTTC. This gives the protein CASSFYGDSYEQYF.

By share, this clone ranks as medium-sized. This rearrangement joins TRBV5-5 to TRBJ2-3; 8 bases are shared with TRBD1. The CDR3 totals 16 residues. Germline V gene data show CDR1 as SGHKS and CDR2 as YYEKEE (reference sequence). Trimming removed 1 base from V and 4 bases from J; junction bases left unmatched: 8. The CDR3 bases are TGTGCCAGCAGCTTGATCATGACAGGGGTATCAGATACGCAGTATTTT. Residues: CASSLIMTGVSDTQYF.

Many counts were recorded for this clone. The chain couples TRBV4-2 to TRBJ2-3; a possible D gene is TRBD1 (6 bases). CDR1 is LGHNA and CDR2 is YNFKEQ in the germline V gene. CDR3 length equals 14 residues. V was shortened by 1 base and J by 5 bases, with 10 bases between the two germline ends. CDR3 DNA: TGTGCCAGCAGCCAAGGAGAGGGGGAAGATACGCAGTATTTT. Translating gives CASSQGEGEDTQYF.

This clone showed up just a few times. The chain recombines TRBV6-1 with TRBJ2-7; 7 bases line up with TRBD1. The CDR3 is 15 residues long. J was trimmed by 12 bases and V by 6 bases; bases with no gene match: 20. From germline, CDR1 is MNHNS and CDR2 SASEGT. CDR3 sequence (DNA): TGTGCCAGCAGCGATGACAGGGTAAATCACTACGATCGGTACTTC. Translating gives CASSDDRVNHYDRYF.

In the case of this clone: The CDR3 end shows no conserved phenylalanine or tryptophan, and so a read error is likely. The CDR3 region is CSARTIGSTDTQYS. DNA for the CDR3: TGCAGTGCCCGGACTATCGGGAGCACAGATACGCAGTATTCT. The rearrangement uses TRBV20-1 and TRBJ2-3, with TRBD2 as a possible D gene (6 bases). Germline CDR1 and CDR2: DFQATT and SNEGSKA (reference sequence). Trimming removed 6 bases from V and 0 bases from J, with 13 bases in between. The CDR3 is 14 residues long.

The CDR3 sequence: CSASLSAGYTF. The CDR3 DNA reads TGCAGTGCTAGTCTCAGCGCTGGCTACACCTTC. The chain joins TRBV20-1 to TRBJ1-2; unclear D gene. Trimming took 3 bases from V and 7 from J, leaving 9 bases between them. The length of the CDR3 is 11 residues. The V gene's germline CDR1 is DFQATT and CDR2 SNEGSKA (reference sequence).

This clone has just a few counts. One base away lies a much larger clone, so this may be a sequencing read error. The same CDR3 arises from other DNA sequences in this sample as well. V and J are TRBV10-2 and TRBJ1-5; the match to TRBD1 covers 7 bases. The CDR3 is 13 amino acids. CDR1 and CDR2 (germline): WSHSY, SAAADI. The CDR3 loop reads CASSQGQNQPQHF. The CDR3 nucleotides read TGCGCCAGCAGTCAGGGACAGAATCAGCCCCAACATTTT.

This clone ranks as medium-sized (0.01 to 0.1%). The CDR3 DNA is TGTGCCAGCAGTGACTCGATTTTAGCCGGCGGTGAGCAGTTCTTC. This translates into CASSDSILAGGEQFF. The chain joins TRBV6-4 to TRBJ2-1; D is unresolved. The CDR3 is 15 amino acids. V lost 0 bases to trimming and J lost 9 bases, with 15 bases between them. Germline CDR1 and CDR2: MRHNA and SNTAGT.

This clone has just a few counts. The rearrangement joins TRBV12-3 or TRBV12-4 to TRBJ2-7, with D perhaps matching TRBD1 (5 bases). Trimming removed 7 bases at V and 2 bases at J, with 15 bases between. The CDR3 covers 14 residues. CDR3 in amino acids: CASTKGDSTYEQYF. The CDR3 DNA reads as TGTGCCAGCACCAAAGGGGATTCCACCTACGAGCAGTACTTC.

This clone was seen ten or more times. In DNA form, the CDR3 reads TGTGCCAGCAGCAACCCTCGTGCAATTCAGTACTTC. The encoded protein is CASSNPRAIQYF. V gene TRBV6-1 combines with J gene TRBJ2-4; no clear D gene. This CDR3 has 12 residues. Germline lookup yields CDR1 MNHNS and CDR2 SASEGT. V lost 6 bases and J lost 10, with 13 bases in between.

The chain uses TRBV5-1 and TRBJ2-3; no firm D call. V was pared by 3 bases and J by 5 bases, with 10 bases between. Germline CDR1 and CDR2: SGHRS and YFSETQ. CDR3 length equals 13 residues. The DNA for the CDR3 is TGCGCCAGCAGCTACGACCGTTTAGATACGCAGTATTTT. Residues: CASSYDRLDTQYF. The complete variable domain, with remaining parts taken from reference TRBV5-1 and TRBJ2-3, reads KAGVTQTPRYLIKTRGQQVTLSCSPISGHRSVSWYQQTPGQGLQFLFEYFSETQRNKGNFPGRFSGRQFSNSRSEMNVSTLELGDSALYLCASSYDRLDTQYFGPGTRLTVL.